The next 2 T cell receptor beta chains were all read from a single sample in a study of T cells in Graves' hyperthyroidism and ophthalmopathy. TCR beta CDR3 sequences were amplified from RNA transcripts. HTBI primers were used for first-round RT-PCR of the TCR CDR3. TCRdb recomputed calls from the multiplex PCR reads with MiXCR, one row per CDR3 protein. The sample has more than 500,000 distinct CDR3 sequences, over 35% seen once. Sequenced material: peripheral blood or thyroid tissue (not recorded which). Receptor source: an adult woman with Graves' disease, either hyperthyroidism or ophthalmopathy (not recorded which).

This clonotype was seen many times. J is TRBJ1-3 and V is TRBV5-1; a possible D gene is TRBD1 (5 bases). Germline V gene sequence: CDR1 SGHRS, CDR2 YFSETQ. The CDR3 extends over 16 amino acids. V was clipped by 4 bases and J by 1 base, with 15 bases between them. Here the CDR3 reads CASSGSGYLSGNTIYF. In DNA form, the CDR3 reads TGCGCCAGCAGCGGGTCAGGGTATTTGTCTGGAAACACCATATATTTT.

The chain combines TRBV7-9 with TRBJ2-5, with D possibly TRBD1 on 6 matching bases. Trimming left V 5 bases short and J 5 bases short, with 18 bases between. The CDR3 is 15 residues long. Germline CDR1 SEHNR, CDR2 FQNEAQ (reference sequence). The CDR3 DNA reads as TGTGCCAGCAGCCCCACTGGGACATTGGGGGAGACCCAGTACTTC. This sequence encodes CASSPTGTLGETQYF.